The present entry profiles one T cell receptor beta chain with its context. The CDR3 covers 15 residues. Germline CDR1 is MDHEN and CDR2 is SYDVKM. V shed 6 bases and J shed 9 bases, with 21 bases lying between them. Per the original methods: Estimated nucleated cell counts came from reference gene primer amplification. Sequencing was performed with immunoSEQ multiplex PCR; in TCRdb, only in-frame clones are kept and a portion is missing. V, J and clone size reflect that table, while D and trimming were determined from the DNA. The profile covers about 190,000 clones, with around 83% appearing a single time and around 6.1% taken by the ten largest. The sample comes from a study of blood T cell repertoires in COVID-19. Study at large: Nucleic acid was either cDNA or gDNA, and it came from T cells, B-cell-depleted T cells, or PBMCs.

This TCR derives from a woman in her 40s with acute or convalescent COVID-19. Sequences were obtained from peripheral blood. The chain combines TRBV28 with TRBJ1-5; D may be TRBD1 (6 bases). The CDR3 bases are TGTGCCAGCAGCTCGATACAGGGCGCCGTTTGGCCCCAGCATTTT. Residues: CASSSIQGAVWPQHF. The whole variable domain, filled in from reference TRBV28 and TRBJ1-5, reads DVKVTQSSRYLVKRTGEKVFLECVQDMDHENMFWYRQDPGLGLRLIYFSYDVKMKEKGDIPEGYSVSREKKERFSLILESASTNQTSMYLCASSSIQGAVWPQHFGDGTRLSIL.